These T cell receptor beta chains were read from a single sample in a study of shared clonotypes between healthy human individuals. Sequencing used immunoSEQ multiplex PCR; TCRdb keeps in-frame clones, though not all of them. The table records around 2,000,000 clones, roughly 96% of them present only once. The sample taken for sequencing was naive CD4+ T cells sorted from blood. Every receptor here comes from a man aged 18 to 35 in good health. Both conserved end residues are part of each CDR3. D genes are given only for firm matches. Some rows have no size entry. The others give once, few or many, or a class for an expanded clone.

D gene,V gene,J gene,clone size,CDR3 protein,CDR3 DNA
TRBD1,TRBV7-9,TRBJ2-1,.,CASSLGGTGGNEQFF,TGTGCCAGCAGCTTAGGCGGGACAGGGGGCAATGAGCAGTTCTTC
.,TRBV30,TRBJ2-7,.,CAWSDGNPTYEQYF,TGTGCCTGGAGTGATGGGAATCCTACCTACGAGCAGTACTTC
.,TRBV5-1,TRBJ2-1,.,CASSLQGVDNEQFF,TGCGCCAGCAGCTTGCAGGGAGTTGATAATGAGCAGTTCTTC
.,TRBV7-9,TRBJ2-7,.,CASSLQGQGSYEQYF,TGTGCCAGCAGCTTACAAGGACAAGGCTCCTACGAGCAGTACTTC
.,TRBV6-1,TRBJ1-4,.,CASSELDTSTNEKLFF,TGTGCCAGCAGTGAACTAGACACTTCAACTAATGAAAAACTGTTTTTT
TRBD1,TRBV5-1,TRBJ1-5,.,CASSLEGGTQPQHF,TGCGCCAGCAGCTTGGAAGGGGGCACTCAGCCCCAGCATTTT
TRBD2,TRBV2,TRBJ2-1,.,CASILAGIGEQFF,TGTGCCAGCATACTAGCGGGTATCGGTGAGCAGTTCTTC
TRBD1,TRBV29-1,TRBJ1-1,.,CSVGEGRGTEAFF,TGCAGCGTTGGCGAGGGCAGGGGGACTGAAGCTTTCTTT
.,TRBV9,TRBJ1-1,.,CASSVGAGVNTEAFF,TGTGCCAGCAGCGTAGGGGCAGGGGTGAACACTGAAGCTTTCTTT
TRBD2,TRBV18,TRBJ2-3,once,CASSPPTSGSVVDTQYF,TGTGCCAGCTCACCACCGACTAGCGGGAGTGTAGTAGATACGCAGTATTTT
.,TRBV7-9,TRBJ1-5,many,CASSLGDQPQHF,TGTGCCAGCAGCTTAGGGGATCAGCCCCAGCATTTT
TRBD2,TRBV5-6,TRBJ2-7,.,CASSFGLAGRSYEQYF,TGTGCCAGCAGCTTCGGACTAGCGGGGAGATCCTACGAGCAGTACTTC
TRBD1,TRBV2,TRBJ1-1,.,CASSEWRQGARTEAFF,TGTGCCAGCAGTGAATGGCGACAGGGGGCGCGGACTGAAGCTTTCTTT
.,TRBV9,TRBJ2-7,.,CASSRGGTLTTYEQYF,TGTGCCAGCAGCAGGGGCGGGACTCTAACAACCTACGAGCAGTACTTC
.,TRBV28,TRBJ2-7,.,CASSRQTESYEQYF,TGTGCCAGCAGCAGACAGACAGAATCCTACGAGCAGTACTTC
.,TRBV6-6,TRBJ2-4,once,CASRAPENIQYF,TGTGCCAGCAGGGCGCCTGAAAACATTCAGTACTTC
.,TRBV25-1,TRBJ1-1,.,CASSPLTGLVNTEAFF,TGTGCCAGCAGTCCGCTCACAGGGTTGGTGAACACTGAAGCTTTCTTT
.,TRBV4-1,TRBJ2-7,.,CASSQGGSTYEQYF,TGCGCCAGCAGCCAAGGGGGTTCAACCTACGAGCAGTACTTC
TRBD2,TRBV15,TRBJ2-3,.,CATSRAQGLAGGHTQYF,TGTGCCACCAGCAGAGCCCAGGGACTAGCGGGAGGTCATACGCAGTATTTT
TRBD1,TRBV5-4,TRBJ1-2,.,CASSAGQGAQGYTF,TGTGCCAGCAGCGCGGGACAGGGGGCGCAGGGCTACACCTTC
.,TRBV11-2,TRBJ2-7,.,CASSSWTVTYEQYF,TGTGCCAGCAGCTCATGGACGGTTACCTACGAGCAGTACTTC
.,TRBV4-1,TRBJ2-1,.,CASSQVLGLGGFF,TGCGCCAGCAGCCAAGTCCTGGGACTCGGAGGGTTCTTC
TRBD1,TRBV28,TRBJ1-5,.,CASSLIAGGGWTGITLLNQPQHF,TGTGCCAGCAGTTTAATAGCAGGGGGCGGGTGGACAGGGATTACATTGCTGAATCAGCCCCAGCATTTT
.,TRBV6-5,TRBJ2-2,.,CASSRNTGELFF,TGTGCCAGCAGCCGTAACACCGGGGAGCTGTTTTTT
.,TRBV12-5,TRBJ2-5,once,CASGLRGETQYF,TGTGCTAGTGGTTTGCGGGGAGAGACCCAGTACTTC
TRBD2,TRBV11-2,TRBJ2-7,.,CASSQQRERDEQYF,TGTGCCAGCAGCCAACAGCGGGAGAGGGACGAGCAGTACTTC
.,TRBV6-6,TRBJ2-1,once,CASSFGSNEQFF,TGTGCCAGCAGCTTTGGGAGTAATGAGCAGTTCTTC
TRBD1,TRBV6-5,TRBJ2-7,.,CASSYSGQGAGYEQYF,TGTGCCAGCAGTTACTCCGGACAGGGGGCAGGATACGAGCAGTACTTC
.,TRBV5-4,TRBJ1-6,.,CASSLLESPLHF,TGTGCCAGCAGCTTGCTTGAATCACCCCTCCACTTT
TRBD2,TRBV18,TRBJ2-1,.,CASSQLTSVGEQFF,TGTGCCAGCTCACAATTAACTAGCGTTGGTGAGCAGTTCTTC
.,TRBV1,TRBJ2-5,.,CTSSQEAALASEETQYF,TGCACCAGCAGCCAAGAAGCCGCACTAGCGAGTGAAGAGACCCAGTACTTC
TRBD2,TRBV4-3,TRBJ2-1,.,CASSQGTSGTPTYNEQFF,TGCGCCAGCAGCCAAGGGACTAGCGGCACTCCTACCTACAATGAGCAGTTCTTC
TRBD1,TRBV7-9,TRBJ1-2,.,CASRGGQEPNYGYTF,TGTGCCAGCAGAGGGGGACAGGAACCTAACTATGGCTACACCTTC
.,TRBV6-6,TRBJ2-5,.,CASRYGTGDWETQYF,TGTGCCAGCAGATACGGGACGGGCGATTGGGAGACCCAGTACTTC
.,TRBV5-1,TRBJ2-1,.,CASSGQGVYNEQFF,TGCGCCAGCAGCGGGCAGGGTGTCTACAATGAGCAGTTCTTC
.,TRBV5-1,TRBJ1-3,once,CASSFGDSGNTIYF,TGCGCCAGCAGCTTCGGAGACTCTGGAAACACCATATATTTT
TRBD1,TRBV9,TRBJ1-3,.,CASSVQGAGNTIYF,TGTGCCAGCAGCGTCCAGGGGGCTGGAAACACCATATATTTT
TRBD2,TRBV19,TRBJ2-1,.,CASSIPQAGLASYNEQFF,TGTGCCAGTAGTATTCCCCAGGCTGGACTAGCCTCTTACAATGAGCAGTTCTTC
.,TRBV11-2,TRBJ1-1,.,CASSLQGNTEAFF,TGTGCCAGCAGCTTGCAGGGGAACACTGAAGCTTTCTTT
.,TRBV27,TRBJ1-2,once,CASSLSEGYYGYTF,TGTGCCAGCAGTTTAAGCGAGGGATACTATGGCTACACCTTC
.,TRBV2,TRBJ2-4,.,CASSESSGLLPFYF,TGTGCCAGCAGTGAATCCTCAGGCCTACTCCCCTTTTACTTC
.,TRBV5-6,TRBJ2-3,.,CASSLVSRDTDTQYF,TGTGCCAGCAGCTTGGTGTCGAGGGACACAGATACGCAGTATTTT
.,TRBV20-1,TRBJ2-7,.,CSAPTSYEQYF,TGCAGTGCACCGACCTCCTACGAGCAGTACTTC
TRBD1,TRBV10-3,TRBJ2-7,.,CASRQGWDEQYF,TGTGCCAGTAGACAGGGATGGGACGAGCAGTACTTC
.,TRBV5-1,TRBJ1-1,.,CASSLVGVGTEAFF,TGCGCCAGCAGCTTGGTTGGGGTTGGCACTGAAGCTTTCTTT
.,TRBV29-1,TRBJ2-7,.,CSASVSSYEQYF,TGCAGCGCCAGTGTTAGCTCCTACGAGCAGTACTTC
.,TRBV7-6,TRBJ2-1,.,CASSLGPVQFF,TGTGCCAGCAGCTTAGGCCCTGTGCAGTTCTTC
.,TRBV30,TRBJ1-2,.,CAWTPEGIYGYTF,TGTGCCTGGACGCCGGAGGGGATTTACGGCTACACCTTC
.,TRBV7-2,TRBJ2-1,.,CASSDAVGEQFF,TGTGCCAGCAGCGACGCAGTAGGTGAGCAGTTCTTC
TRBD1,TRBV5-1,TRBJ1-2,.,CASSITGTGQNGYTF,TGCGCCAGCAGCATCACCGGGACAGGGCAAAACGGCTACACCTTC
.,TRBV7-2,TRBJ1-4,.,CASSLGGSNEKLFF,TGTGCCAGCAGCTTGGGAGGATCTAATGAAAAACTGTTTTTT
.,TRBV7-3,TRBJ2-1,.,CASSLAGGGAYNEQFF,TGTGCCAGCAGCTTAGCCGGAGGGGGCGCCTACAATGAGCAGTTCTTC
TRBD1,TRBV2,TRBJ1-5,once,CASGTGQGLDQPQHF,TGTGCCAGCGGGACGGGACAGGGTTTGGATCAGCCCCAGCATTTT